Following are 14 T cell receptor beta chains from one sample sequenced in a study of CD8 T cells in ankylosing spondylitis. Which antigens these TCRs recognize remains unknown. TCRdb passed the 5' RACE reads through MiXCR, listing each CDR3 protein once. The sample lists 650,000 to 800,000 distinct CDR3 sequences, 15% to 20% occurring once. Whole-study findings and limits: Several highly homologous variants made up a TCR beta motif, and this motif appeared characteristic of ankylosing spondylitis blood.

The specimen was blood, either unsorted or a sorted T cell fraction (not recorded which). Receptors originate from a male donor with ankylosing spondylitis.

CDR3 sequence: CASSTLGGEQYF. The DNA of the CDR3 is TGCGCCAGCAGCACCTTAGGGGGCGAGCAGTACTTC. The chain recombines TRBV5-1 with TRBJ2-7, with D perhaps matching TRBD1 (6 bases). The V and J ends lost 4 bases and 6 bases respectively, with 11 bases between them. Germline V lookup: CDR1 SGHRS, CDR2 YFSETQ. This CDR3 is 12 amino acids long.

This clonotype was counted only a few times. This chain joins TRBV7-2 and TRBJ2-4, with D tentatively TRBD1 (5 bases). In germline, CDR1 is SGHTA, CDR2 FQGNSA. The length of the CDR3 is 16 residues. Trimming took 5 bases from V and 9 from J, leaving 23 bases between them. The CDR3 region is CASSPARRGRVTIQYF. In nucleotides, the CDR3 is TGTGCCAGCAGCCCCGCTCGAAGGGGCAGGGTAACCATTCAGTACTTC.

In this sample, this clonotype turned up many times. This sequence joins TRBV28 and TRBJ2-7; the D gene is possibly TRBD2 (5 bases). Per germline, CDR1 MDHEN and CDR2 SYDVKM. CDR3 size: 13 residues. Trimming took off 8 bases at V and 3 bases at J, with 14 bases between the two ends. The CDR3 protein is CASRPGRLYEQYF. The DNA for the CDR3 is TGTGCCAGCCGACCGGGAAGACTCTACGAGCAGTACTTC.

In this sample, this clonotype turned up a few times. This chain connects TRBV12-3 or TRBV12-4 to TRBJ2-2; no firm D call. This CDR3 spans 15 amino acids. V lost 8 bases and J 1 base, leaving 14 bases between the germline ends. The CDR3 DNA follows: TGTGCCAGCCAATGGGTGGTCGGGAACACCGGGGAGCTGTTTTTT. Amino acid sequence: CASQWVVGNTGELFF.

V is TRBV11-2 and J is TRBJ2-1, with 7 bases fitting TRBD2. The length of the CDR3 is 17 residues. J lost 16 bases, V lost 0 bases, and 21 bases had no gene match. Germline V CDR1 and CDR2: SGHAT, FQNNGV. The CDR3 here is CASSLEIGGSRGDERFF. The CDR3 DNA sequence: TGTGCCAGCAGCTTAGAGATTGGCGGGAGTCGGGGCGATGAGCGTTTCTTC.

The rearrangement uses TRBV20-1 and TRBJ2-7; tentative D call: TRBD2 (7 bases). The germline V gene encodes CDR1 DFQATT and CDR2 SNEGSKA (reference sequence). The V end lost 3 bases, the J end lost 7 bases, and 16 bases lay between the germline ends. CDR3 size: 13 residues. The CDR3 reads CSASEGGAEEQYF. The CDR3 DNA is TGCAGTGCTAGTGAGGGGGGGGCGGAGGAGCAGTACTTC.

The chain employs TRBV12-3 or TRBV12-4 and TRBJ2-2, with D possibly being TRBD2 (6 bases). The CDR3 is 16 amino acids. The V end lost 2 bases, the J end lost 4 bases, and 14 bases lay between the germline ends. The CDR3 loop reads CASSLTGVVGTGELFF. CDR3 coding DNA: TGTGCCAGCAGTTTAACGGGGGTAGTCGGCACCGGGGAGCTGTTTTTT.

The rearrangement links TRBV20-1 to TRBJ2-7; 8 nucleotides match TRBD2. The V segment lost 1 base and the J segment 3 bases; nucleotides outside the gene matches: 5. CDR3 size: 14 residues. The germline V gene has CDR1 DFQATT and CDR2 SNEGSKA (reference sequence). The CDR3 DNA reads TGCAGTGCTAGAGTCCCCGGGACTAGCTACGAGCAGTACTTC. It is translated as CSARVPGTSYEQYF.

This clonotype was observed a handful of times. The J gene is TRBJ2-7, the V gene TRBV2; D might be TRBD1 (6 bases). Germline-derived CDR1 and CDR2 are SNHLY and FYNNEI. The ends were cut back, 6 bases at V and 6 bases at J, with 21 bases in the middle. The CDR3 runs 15 residues. CDR3 residues: CASSSKLGTGIEQYF. For the CDR3, the DNA is TGTGCCAGCAGCTCGAAGTTGGGAACAGGGATCGAGCAGTACTTC.

V usage is TRBV27 and J usage is TRBJ1-1; 7 bases agree with TRBD1. This CDR3 is 14 amino acids long. Unmatched junction bases numbered 3, after V lost 4 bases and J lost 1 base. Germline V gives CDR1 MNHEY, CDR2 SMNVEV (reference sequence). The CDR3, as DNA: TGTGCCAGCAGTTCCTGGACAGGGAACACTGAAGCTTTCTTT. As protein: CASSSWTGNTEAFF.

A few counts support this clonotype. This chain connects TRBV7-2 to TRBJ2-5; D could derive from TRBD1 or TRBD2 (5 bases each). Trimming took off 5 bases at V and 0 bases at J, with 13 bases between the two ends. This CDR3 spans 15 amino acids. CDR1 is SGHTA, CDR2 FQGNSA, per germline. For the CDR3, the DNA is TGTGCCAGCAGCCCCTTGGGGGAGAACCAAGAGACCCAGTACTTC. It translates to CASSPLGENQETQYF.

Only a few counts were recorded for this clonotype. The genes are TRBV6-1 and TRBJ1-1, with TRBD1 as a possible D gene (6 bases). The V end lost 7 bases, the J end lost 3 bases, and 15 bases lay between the germline ends. In germline, CDR1 is MNHNS, CDR2 SASEGT. The CDR3 has 14 amino acids. The CDR3 reads CASNDQGLDTEAFF. The CDR3 DNA reads TGTGCCAGCAATGACCAGGGGTTAGACACTGAAGCTTTCTTT.

This clonotype came up a few times. This chain connects TRBV12-3 or TRBV12-4 to TRBJ2-4, with 8 bases fitting TRBD2. After removal of 5 bases from V and 2 bases from J, the junction contained 11 bases not matched to a gene. The CDR3 spans 17 residues. The CDR3 nucleotides are TGTGCCAGCAGTCCCCAGGGCGCGGGAGGCACCAAAAACATTCAGTACTTC. Encoded protein: CASSPQGAGGTKNIQYF.

The V gene is TRBV29-1, the J gene TRBJ2-5, with 8 bases matching TRBD1. The V gene end was trimmed by 7 bases and the J gene end by 5 bases; junction bases not matched to a gene: 9. The CDR3 is 13 amino acids. In germline, CDR1 is SQVTM, CDR2 ANQGSEA. CDR3 coding DNA: TGCAGCGGCACGCAGGGGGCGGGTGAGACCCAGTACTTC. Its protein is CSGTQGAGETQYF.